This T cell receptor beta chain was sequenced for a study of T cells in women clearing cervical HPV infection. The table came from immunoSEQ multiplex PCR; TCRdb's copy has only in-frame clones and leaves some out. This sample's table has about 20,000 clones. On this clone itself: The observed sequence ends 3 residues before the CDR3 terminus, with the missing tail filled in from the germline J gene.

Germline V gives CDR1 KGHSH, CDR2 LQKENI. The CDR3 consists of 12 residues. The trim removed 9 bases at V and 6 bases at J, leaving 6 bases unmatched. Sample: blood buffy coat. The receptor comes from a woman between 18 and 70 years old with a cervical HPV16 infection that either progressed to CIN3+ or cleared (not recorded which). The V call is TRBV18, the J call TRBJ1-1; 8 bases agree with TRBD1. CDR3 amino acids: CASHQGASEAFF. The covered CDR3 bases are TGTGCCAGTCACCAGGGGGCCTCTGAA. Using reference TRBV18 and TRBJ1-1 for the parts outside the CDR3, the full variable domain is NAGVMQNPRHLVRRRGQEARLRCSPMKGHSHVYWYRQLPEEGLKFMVYLQKENIIDESGMPKERFSAEFPKEGPSILRIQQVVRGDSAAYFCASHQGASEAFFGQGTRLTVV.